This T cell receptor beta chain was obtained from a study of blood T cell repertoires in COVID-19. Study at large: The samples span acute and convalescent COVID-19 from the United States, Italy and Spain.

Clones were read by immunoSEQ multiplex PCR, and TCRdb kept only the in-frame ones, dropping some. The sample records some 670,000 clones, about 87% being singletons. CDR3 length equals 11 residues. CDR1 and CDR2 (germline): DFQATT, SNEGSKA (reference sequence). The V and J ends lost 3 bases and 11 bases, in that order; junction bases with no gene match: 5. The chain employs TRBV20-1 and TRBJ1-2; 8 bases map to TRBD1. Sequencing was carried out using peripheral blood. The clonotype comes from a young woman with acute or convalescent COVID-19. The DNA of the CDR3 is TGCAGTGCTAGTCCCGACAGGGGATACACCTTC. Translated, it gives CSASPDRGYTF.